The 21 T cell receptor beta chains below all came from one sample that was sequenced in a study of T cell changes during pregnancy in multiple sclerosis. Data came from immunoSEQ multiplex PCR; TCRdb stores just in-frame clones and leaves some out. Among fewer than 55,000 clones listed, 88% were seen once. The source material was CD8+ T cells from peripheral blood mononuclear cells, sampled after pregnancy. The origin of the receptors is a female donor in good health, enrolled as a control in a pregnancy study.

The rearrangement links TRBV19 to TRBJ1-1; D is unresolved. CDR3 length: 14 amino acids. Trimming took off 6 bases at V and 1 base at J, with 12 bases between the two ends. The germline gives CDR1 LNHDA, CDR2 SQIVND (reference sequence). CDR3 bases: TGTGCCAGTAGCCAATATCAGGAGAACACTGAAGCTTTCTTT. This gives the protein CASSQYQENTEAFF.

This clone was recorded once. The chain joins TRBV27 to TRBJ1-1, with 8 nucleotides matching TRBD1. V shed 6 bases, J shed 7 bases, and the junction held 7 bases outside the gene matches. This CDR3 has 13 residues. Germline V lookup: CDR1 MNHEY, CDR2 SMNVEV (reference sequence). CDR3 in DNA: TGTGCCAGCAGCCCAGGGGGCTGGAGTGAAGCTTTCTTT. Translation: CASSPGGWSEAFF.

The chain combines TRBV28 with TRBJ2-3; tentative D call: TRBD2 (6 bases). This CDR3 contains 17 residues. Germline CDR1 reads MDHEN; CDR2 reads SYDVKM. The V and J ends lost 5 bases and 0 bases respectively, with 18 bases between them. The CDR3 reads CASSLPLTGTSTDTQYF. DNA for the CDR3: TGTGCCAGCAGTCTACCTCTGACGGGGACTAGCACAGATACGCAGTATTTT.

The chain recombines TRBV4-2 with TRBJ1-6; 7 nucleotides match TRBD1. The CDR3 has 15 residues. Losses at the gene ends were 2 bases for V and 9 bases for J; bases not matched to a gene: 7. Germline V CDR1 and CDR2: LGHNA, YNFKEQ. The CDR3 bases are TGTGCCAGCAGCCAATCAACAGGGGAGAGTTCACCCCTCCACTTT. This gives the protein CASSQSTGESSPLHF.

The chain recombines TRBV7-2 with TRBJ2-7; D not resolved. This CDR3 region has 11 residues. Trimming removed 7 bases at V and 3 bases at J, with 7 bases between. Germline V gene data show CDR1 as SGHTA and CDR2 as FQGNSA. CDR3 DNA sequence: TGTGCCAGCACCCTCGGCTACGAGCAGTACTTC. This encodes CASTLGYEQYF.

This chain links TRBV6-5 with TRBJ1-1, with D perhaps matching TRBD1 (5 bases). Trimming removed 3 bases at V and 8 bases at J, with 16 bases between. Germline V gives CDR1 MNHEY, CDR2 SVGAGI. The CDR3 sequence is 14 residues long. The CDR3 nucleotides are TGTGCCAGCAGTTATTATGGGGGGAACGGCGAAGCTTTCTTT. Amino acids: CASSYYGGNGEAFF.

Points on this clone: The germline gene is not matched at one end of the junction; a read error may be the cause. The chain combines TRBV5-4 with TRBJ1-6, with D unclear. Germline values: CDR1 SGHNT, CDR2 YYREEE (reference sequence). The CDR3 contains 14 residues. CDR3 in DNA: TGTGCCAGCAGCTACGAGGGCCAAGGATCACCCCCCCACTTT. It specifies CASSYEGQGSPPHF. The full variable domain, with the rest looked up from reference TRBV5-4 and TRBJ1-6, is ETGVTQSPTHLIKTRGQQVTLRCSSQSGHNTVSWYQQALGQGPQFIFQYYREEENGRGNFPPRFSGLQFPNYSSELNVNALELDDSALYLCASSYEGQGSPPHFGNGTRLTVT.

This clone showed up just once. The chain recombines TRBV7-6 with TRBJ2-5; D possibly corresponds to TRBD1 (8 bases). Trimming took 6 bases from V and 5 from J, leaving 22 bases between them. Germline CDR1 reads SGHVS; CDR2 reads FNYEAQ. The CDR3 runs to 16 residues. This CDR3 reads CASSPRTGGGRETQYF. DNA of the CDR3: TGTGCCAGCAGTCCCCGAACAGGGGGGGGGCGGGAGACCCAGTACTTC.

The genes are TRBV4-2 and TRBJ2-7, with 8 bases matching TRBD1. CDR3 size: 14 residues. Germline CDR1 and CDR2: LGHNA and YNFKEQ. Unmatched junction bases numbered 12, after V lost 9 bases and J lost 5 bases. The CDR3 reads CASTDGQGSDEQYF. CDR3 sequence (DNA): TGTGCCAGTACAGATGGACAGGGATCGGACGAGCAGTACTTC.

As to this clone: The junction does not match germline at one end; this may be a read error. The chain uses TRBV4-2 and TRBJ2-1, with 8 bases fitting TRBD2. Germline V lookup: CDR1 LGHNA, CDR2 YNFKEQ. This CDR3 has 17 amino acids. The CDR3 DNA is TGTGCCGGCAGCCAGCTTAGAAATAGCGGGGCCTACAATGAGCAGTTCTTC. As protein: CAGSQLRNSGAYNEQFF.

The chain links TRBV30 to TRBJ2-3, with D perhaps matching TRBD2 (7 bases). The germline V and J ends were trimmed by 0 bases and 4 bases, with 14 bases remaining between them. Germline V gives CDR1 GTSNPN, CDR2 SVGIG (reference sequence). The CDR3 covers 15 residues. CDR3 nucleotides: TGTGCCTGGAGTGTTAGGGGGGGGTGGTCAGATACGCAGTATTTT. It specifies CAWSVRGGWSDTQYF.

This clone was seen a few times. This sequence joins TRBV19 and TRBJ2-2; the D gene is possibly TRBD1 (6 bases). The germline gives CDR1 LNHDA, CDR2 SQIVND (reference sequence). The CDR3 is 14 residues long. V lost 8 bases and J lost 3, with 13 bases in between. The CDR3, as DNA: TGTGCCAGTCGAGGGCAGGGGTACACCGGGGAGCTGTTTTTT. Amino acid sequence: CASRGQGYTGELFF. The complete variable domain, with remaining parts taken from reference TRBV19 and TRBJ2-2, reads DGGITQSPKYLFRKEGQNVTLSCEQNLNHDAMYWYRQDPGQGLRLIYYSQIVNDFQKGDIAEGYSVSREKKESFPLTVTSAQKNPTAFYLCASRGQGYTGELFFGEGSRLTVL.

The chain uses TRBV4-1 and TRBJ1-1, with 8 bases identical to TRBD1. The J segment lost 1 base and the V segment lost 3 bases, leaving 7 bases of the junction unmatched. The CDR3 covers 16 residues. The germline V gene encodes CDR1 MGHRA and CDR2 YSYEKL. The CDR3 nucleotides read TGCGCCAGCAGCCACCCCCAGGGGGCAGGGAACACTGAAGCTTTCTTT. It yields the protein CASSHPQGAGNTEAFF.

This chain joins TRBV16 and TRBJ2-2; D is perhaps TRBD2 (5 bases). Trimming left V 4 bases short and J 3 bases short, with 15 bases between. Germline values: CDR1 KGHSY, CDR2 FQNENV. The CDR3 length is 16 residues. CDR3 sequence (DNA): TGTGCCAGCAGCCCCTCTTCCGGGGAATACACCGGGGAGCTGTTTTTT. Encoded protein: CASSPSSGEYTGELFF.

The rearrangement joins TRBV4-3 to TRBJ2-1; 9 positions match TRBD2. Trimming at V came to 5 bases and at J to 9 bases, leaving 14 bases not matched to a gene. Per the germline V gene, CDR1 is LGHNA and CDR2 is YSLEER. This CDR3 comprises 16 residues. This CDR3 is CASSNNPAGGRPEQFF. The CDR3 DNA follows: TGCGCCAGCAGCAACAACCCCGCGGGGGGGCGGCCTGAGCAGTTCTTC.

The rearrangement uses TRBV6-5 and TRBJ2-1, with 11 bases identical to TRBD1. Looked up from germline, CDR1 is MNHEY and CDR2 is SVGAGI. Trimming at V came to 2 bases and at J to 9 bases, leaving 6 bases not matched to a gene. The CDR3 runs to 15 residues. CDR3 nucleotide sequence: TGTGCCAGCAGTTACGGGACAGGGGGTAGCGTTGAGCAGTTCTTC. Translating gives CASSYGTGGSVEQFF.

This chain joins TRBV9 and TRBJ2-5, with 8 bases aligning to TRBD2. The CDR3 length is 15 residues. Per germline, CDR1 SGDLS and CDR2 YYNGEE. The ends lost 6 bases at V and 4 bases at J; junction bases unmatched: 11. As DNA, the CDR3 is TGTGCCAGCACCCCGAGCGGGGGTGGAGGAGAGACCCAGTACTTC. Protein: CASTPSGGGGETQYF.

The chain carries TRBV5-4 and TRBJ1-4; tentatively, D is TRBD1 (6 bases). V was shortened by 0 bases and J by 8 bases, with 14 bases between the two germline ends. Looked up from germline, CDR1 is SGHNT and CDR2 is YYREEE (reference sequence). The CDR3 has 15 amino acids. CDR3 in DNA: TGTGCCAGCAGCTTGGAGGGGGGGACGGCAGAAAAACTGTTTTTT. It translates to CASSLEGGTAEKLFF.

The chain carries TRBV4-3 and TRBJ2-1; D unresolved. Trimming left V 3 bases short and J 5 bases short, with 8 bases between. The CDR3 sequence is 13 residues long. Germline V gives CDR1 LGHNA, CDR2 YSLEER. CDR3 amino acids: CASSQEGDNEQFF. CDR3 DNA sequence: TGCGCCAGCAGCCAGGAAGGAGACAATGAGCAGTTCTTC.

The chain carries TRBV7-8 and TRBJ2-3; D may be TRBD1 (5 bases). The CDR3 is made up of 16 amino acids. The ends were cut back, 5 bases at V and 5 bases at J, with 20 bases in the middle. Germline CDR1 SGHVS, CDR2 FQNEAQ. The DNA of the CDR3 is TGTGCCAGCAGCCTATGGACAACCCCCGCCCAAGATACGCAGTATTTT. It codes for CASSLWTTPAQDTQYF.

The chain couples TRBV9 to TRBJ1-2, with D possibly TRBD1 on 5 matching bases. V lost 6 bases to trimming and J lost 0 bases, with 15 bases between them. The CDR3 is 15 amino acids. Germline loops: CDR1 SGDLS, CDR2 YYNGEE. The CDR3 DNA sequence: TGTGCCAGCACTTCTTGGGGCAGCGCTAACTATGGCTACACCTTC. It is translated as CASTSWGSANYGYTF.